This entry features one T cell receptor (beta chain) sequence. Its antigen remains unknown. A read error may produce the germline difference seen at one junction end. The CDR3 runs to 13 residues. CDR1 and CDR2 from the germline V gene are ENHRY and SYGVKD. The data derive from a study of cytomegalovirus exposure and HLA in healthy donors. Background on the study: An analysis done earlier identified about 120 million unique TCR beta sequences from approximately 180 million T cells. Whole-study findings and limits: No immune exposure information besides CMV serostatus was available. While the bulk of TCR sequences proved rare, some public TCRs turned up in many donors. The authors enumerated under 200 TCR beta chains as linked to cytomegalovirus.

The PCR employed 60 Vbeta primers together with 13 Jbeta primers. The protocol was immunoSEQ multiplex PCR, while the TCRdb copy is restricted to in-frame clones and leaves out a portion. The sample has some 170,000 clones; roughly 79% are singletons. The origin of this receptor is a woman aged 18-35 years in good health and CMV-seropositive. This chain connects TRBV10-3 to TRBJ1-1; D is unclear. Sequencing input: PBMCs. Here the CDR3 DNA reads TGTGCCATCAGGGGAGACATAAACATAGGTGCATTTTTC. It yields the protein CAIRGDINIGAFF.